This TCR beta chain appears in the sequencing data of a study of Ad26.COV2.S vaccination and SARS-CoV-2 variants. Study context: The vaccine Ad26.COV2.S was put into the muscle once, or twice with 56 days between.

Treatment meaning: about 20 received Ad26.COV2.S at low or high dose, single or two shots; 5 received placebo; per-sample allocation not given. Specimen acquisition occurred on day 63 following the initial vaccine or placebo injection. TCRdb's table, derived via immunoSEQ multiplex PCR, lists solely in-frame clones and lacks some. The sample consists of about 280,000 clones, about 90% of them appearing once. The V end lost 3 bases, the J end lost 0 bases, and 9 bases lay between the germline ends. Per the germline V gene, CDR1 is KGHSH and CDR2 is LQKENI. The CDR3 loop spans 15 amino acids. The sequenced sample was peripheral blood, obtained in a trial of Ad26.COV2.S vaccine versus placebo. The chain combines TRBV18 with TRBJ1-3; D not certain. The clonotype originates from a person between 18 and 65 years old who received the Ad26.COV2.S COVID-19 vaccine or a placebo. As DNA, the CDR3 is TGTGCCAGCTCACCGACGGACGACTCTGGAAACACCATATATTTT. Its translation is CASSPTDDSGNTIYF.